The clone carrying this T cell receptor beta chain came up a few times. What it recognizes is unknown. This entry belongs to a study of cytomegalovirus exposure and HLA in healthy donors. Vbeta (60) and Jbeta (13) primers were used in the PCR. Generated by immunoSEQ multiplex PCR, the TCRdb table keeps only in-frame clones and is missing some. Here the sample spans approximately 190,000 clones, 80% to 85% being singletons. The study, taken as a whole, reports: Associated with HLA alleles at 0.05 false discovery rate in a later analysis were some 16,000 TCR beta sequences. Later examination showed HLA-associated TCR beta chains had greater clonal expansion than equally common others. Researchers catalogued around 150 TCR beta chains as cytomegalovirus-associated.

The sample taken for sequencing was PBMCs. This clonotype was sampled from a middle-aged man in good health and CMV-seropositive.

The CDR3 loop reads CAWGFRGYEQYF. The CDR3 coding sequence is TGTGCCTGGGGGTTCCGGGGCTACGAGCAGTACTTC. The chain couples TRBV30 to TRBJ2-7; TRBD2 is a possible D gene (5 bases). The CDR3 runs to 12 residues. V was shortened by 5 bases and J by 3 bases, with 11 bases between the two germline ends. CDR1 is GTSNPN and CDR2 is SVGIG in the germline V gene (reference sequence).